A selection of T cell receptor beta chains follows, all from one sample in a study of blood T cell repertoires in COVID-19. TCRdb's copy holds only in-frame clones and misses some; the assay was immunoSEQ multiplex PCR. Seen here are about 210,000 clones, approximately 91% observed once, and the top ten hold 0.72%. Sequenced sample: peripheral blood. These receptors originate from a man aged 35-49 years with acute or convalescent COVID-19. The CDR3 runs from the conserved cysteine through the conserved F or W. Each record gives: CDR3 protein, CDR3 DNA, J gene, V gene, clone size, D gene. The D gene is left open where the match is weak. Expanded clones get a size class; other rows say once, few or many, or leave the size out.

CDR3aa: CASSLRPPSGASYEQYF; CDR3nt: TGTGCCAGCAGCTTACGCCCACCATCAGGGGCCTCCTACGAGCAGTACTTC; j_gene: TRBJ2-7; v_gene: TRBV7-6; abundance: NA; d_gene: NA
CDR3aa: CASSVDLTGGDPYNSPLHF; CDR3nt: TGTGCCAGCAGTGTTGATTTGACAGGGGGCGATCCATATAATTCACCCCTCCACTTT; j_gene: TRBJ1-6; v_gene: TRBV2; abundance: NA; d_gene: TRBD1
CDR3aa: CASSYRRAQPQHF; CDR3nt: TGTGCCAGCAGTTACCGGAGGGCACAGCCCCAGCATTTT; j_gene: TRBJ1-5; v_gene: TRBV6-5; abundance: NA; d_gene: NA
CDR3aa: CASSRTSGGNEQFF; CDR3nt: TGCGCCAGCAGCCGGACTAGCGGCGGCAATGAGCAGTTCTTC; j_gene: TRBJ2-1; v_gene: TRBV4-3; abundance: NA; d_gene: TRBD2
CDR3aa: CASSPGARQGEQYF; CDR3nt: TGCGCCAGCAGCCCCGGCGCGAGGCAGGGCGAGCAGTACTTC; j_gene: TRBJ2-7; v_gene: TRBV10-1; abundance: NA; d_gene: NA
CDR3aa: CASSISLYGYTF; CDR3nt: TGTGCCAGCAGCATAAGCCTCTATGGCTACACCTTC; j_gene: TRBJ1-2; v_gene: TRBV28; abundance: NA; d_gene: NA
CDR3aa: CSVAGLARTDTQYF; CDR3nt: TGCAGCGTTGCAGGTCTTGCGCGCACAGATACGCAGTATTTT; j_gene: TRBJ2-3; v_gene: TRBV29-1; abundance: NA; d_gene: NA
CDR3aa: CASSPWKTTGYEKLFF; CDR3nt: TGTGCCAGCAGCCCTTGGAAGACAACAGGGTACGAAAAACTGTTTTTT; j_gene: TRBJ1-4; v_gene: TRBV11-2; abundance: NA; d_gene: NA
CDR3aa: CASSRDRVGEKLFF; CDR3nt: TGTGCCAGCAGCCGGGACAGGGTGGGTGAAAAACTGTTTTTT; j_gene: TRBJ1-4; v_gene: TRBV11-2; abundance: NA; d_gene: TRBD1
CDR3aa: CSGTGGSGYTF; CDR3nt: TGCAGTGGGACAGGGGGATCCGGCTACACCTTC; j_gene: TRBJ1-2; v_gene: TRBV20-1; abundance: NA; d_gene: TRBD1
CDR3aa: CASRGQGIGELFF; CDR3nt: TGTGCCAGTCGCGGACAGGGGATCGGGGAGCTGTTTTTT; j_gene: TRBJ2-2; v_gene: TRBV5-4; abundance: NA; d_gene: TRBD1
CDR3aa: CASSPRALGETQYF; CDR3nt: TGTGCCAGCAGCCCCAGAGCGCTAGGAGAGACCCAGTACTTC; j_gene: TRBJ2-5; v_gene: TRBV7-2; abundance: NA; d_gene: NA
CDR3aa: CASSLEGHLNTEAFF; CDR3nt: TGTGCCAGCAGCTTAGAGGGACACCTCAACACTGAAGCTTTCTTT; j_gene: TRBJ1-1; v_gene: TRBV11-3; abundance: NA; d_gene: NA
CDR3aa: CSVGRQGLDTQYF; CDR3nt: TGCAGCGTTGGAAGACAAGGTCTAGATACGCAGTATTTT; j_gene: TRBJ2-3; v_gene: TRBV29-1; abundance: NA; d_gene: NA
CDR3aa: CATKGLARKELFF; CDR3nt: TGTGCCACAAAGGGACTAGCGAGGAAAGAGCTGTTTTTT; j_gene: TRBJ2-2; v_gene: TRBV3-1/TRBV3-2; abundance: NA; d_gene: TRBD2
CDR3aa: CSSGGVYEQYF; CDR3nt: TGTTCGTCGGGGGGTGTCTACGAGCAGTACTTC; j_gene: TRBJ2-7; v_gene: TRBV10-3; abundance: NA; d_gene: TRBD2
CDR3aa: CASSYIGPRSYEQYF; CDR3nt: TGTGCCAGCAGTTATATCGGTCCTCGGTCCTACGAGCAGTACTTC; j_gene: TRBJ2-7; v_gene: TRBV6-5; abundance: NA; d_gene: NA
CDR3aa: CASSPQGTPYEQYF; CDR3nt: TGTGCCAGCAGTCCTCAAGGGACACCCTACGAGCAGTACTTC; j_gene: TRBJ2-7; v_gene: TRBV27; abundance: once; d_gene: NA
CDR3aa: CASSYQGPYEQYF; CDR3nt: TGTGCCAGCAGTTATCAGGGCCCCTACGAGCAGTACTTC; j_gene: TRBJ2-7; v_gene: TRBV27; abundance: NA; d_gene: NA
CDR3aa: CASSPSSGQEHTKTQYF; CDR3nt: TGTGCCAGCAGTCCGTCATCTGGGCAGGAACACACCAAGACCCAGTACTTC; j_gene: TRBJ2-5; v_gene: TRBV6-6; abundance: once; d_gene: NA
CDR3aa: CASSPADSPLHF; CDR3nt: TGTGCCAGTAGTCCTGCGGATTCACCCCTCCACTTT; j_gene: TRBJ1-6; v_gene: TRBV19; abundance: NA; d_gene: NA
CDR3aa: CASSPTLAEYNEQFF; CDR3nt: TGTGCCAGCTCACCTACGCTAGCGGAGTACAATGAGCAGTTCTTC; j_gene: TRBJ2-1; v_gene: TRBV18; abundance: NA; d_gene: TRBD2
CDR3aa: CASSLTTGDFSYEQYF; CDR3nt: TGTGCCAGTAGTCTTACCACAGGGGATTTCAGCTACGAGCAGTACTTC; j_gene: TRBJ2-7; v_gene: TRBV19; abundance: NA; d_gene: TRBD1
CDR3aa: CAILSGVSNQPQHF; CDR3nt: TGTGCCATCCTAAGCGGGGTCAGCAATCAGCCCCAGCATTTT; j_gene: TRBJ1-5; v_gene: TRBV10-3; abundance: NA; d_gene: NA
CDR3aa: CASSLVQADEQYF; CDR3nt: TGTGCCAGCAGCTTGGTACAGGCGGACGAGCAGTACTTC; j_gene: TRBJ2-7; v_gene: TRBV5-4; abundance: NA; d_gene: NA
CDR3aa: CASQGLGSLRRGNYGYTF; CDR3nt: TGTGCCAGTCAGGGGTTGGGATCCCTGAGAAGGGGAAACTATGGCTACACCTTC; j_gene: TRBJ1-2; v_gene: TRBV28; abundance: NA; d_gene: NA
CDR3aa: CASSLSGTANTEAFF; CDR3nt: TGTGCCAGCAGCTTAAGTGGGACAGCCAACACTGAAGCTTTCTTT; j_gene: TRBJ1-1; v_gene: TRBV7-9; abundance: NA; d_gene: TRBD1
CDR3aa: CASSSTGGQGHGYTF; CDR3nt: TGCGCCAGCAGCTCAACCGGAGGACAGGGCCACGGCTACACCTTC; j_gene: TRBJ1-2; v_gene: TRBV5-1; abundance: NA; d_gene: TRBD1